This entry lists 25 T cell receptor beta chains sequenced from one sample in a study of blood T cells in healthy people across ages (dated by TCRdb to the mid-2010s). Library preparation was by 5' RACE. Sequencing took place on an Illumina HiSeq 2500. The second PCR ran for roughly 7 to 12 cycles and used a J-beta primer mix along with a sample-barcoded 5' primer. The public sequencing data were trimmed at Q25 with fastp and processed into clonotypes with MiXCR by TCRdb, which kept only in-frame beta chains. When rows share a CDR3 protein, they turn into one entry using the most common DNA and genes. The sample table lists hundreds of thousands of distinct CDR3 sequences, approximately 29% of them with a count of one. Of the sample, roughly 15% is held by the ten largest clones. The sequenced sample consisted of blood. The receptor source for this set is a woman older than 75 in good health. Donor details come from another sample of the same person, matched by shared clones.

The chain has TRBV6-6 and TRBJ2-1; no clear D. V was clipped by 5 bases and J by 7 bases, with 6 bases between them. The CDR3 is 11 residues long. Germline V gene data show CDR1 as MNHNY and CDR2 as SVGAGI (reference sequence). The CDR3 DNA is TGTGCCAGCAGTGTCCAAAATGAGCAGTTCTTC. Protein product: CASSVQNEQFF.

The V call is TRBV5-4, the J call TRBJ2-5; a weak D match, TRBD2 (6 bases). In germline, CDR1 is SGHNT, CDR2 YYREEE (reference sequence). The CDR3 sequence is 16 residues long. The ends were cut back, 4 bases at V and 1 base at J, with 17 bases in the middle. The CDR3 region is CASSPSLRRGQETQYF. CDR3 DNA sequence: TGTGCCAGCAGCCCAAGCCTCCGGAGGGGCCAAGAGACCCAGTACTTC.

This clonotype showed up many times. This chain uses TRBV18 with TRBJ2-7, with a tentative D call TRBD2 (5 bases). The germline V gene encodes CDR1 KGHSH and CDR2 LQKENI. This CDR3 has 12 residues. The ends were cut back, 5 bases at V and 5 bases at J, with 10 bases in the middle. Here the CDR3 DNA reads TGTGCCAGCTCAACGATCGGGAACGAGCAGTACTTC. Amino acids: CASSTIGNEQYF.

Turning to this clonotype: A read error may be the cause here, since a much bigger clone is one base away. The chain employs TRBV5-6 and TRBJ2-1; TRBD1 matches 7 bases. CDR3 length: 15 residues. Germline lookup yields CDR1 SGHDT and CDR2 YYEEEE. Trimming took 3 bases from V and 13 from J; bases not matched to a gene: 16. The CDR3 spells CASSWYRGSGETQFF. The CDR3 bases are TGTGCCAGCAGCTGGTACAGGGGATCTGGAGAGACCCAGTTCTTC.

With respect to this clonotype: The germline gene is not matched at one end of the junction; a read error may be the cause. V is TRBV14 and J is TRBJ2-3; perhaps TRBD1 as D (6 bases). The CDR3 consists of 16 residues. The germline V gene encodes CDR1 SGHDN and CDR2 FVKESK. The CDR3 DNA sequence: TGTGCCAGCAGCCAATTACAGGGAACCCCCACAGATACGGAGTATTTT. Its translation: CASSQLQGTPTDTEYF.

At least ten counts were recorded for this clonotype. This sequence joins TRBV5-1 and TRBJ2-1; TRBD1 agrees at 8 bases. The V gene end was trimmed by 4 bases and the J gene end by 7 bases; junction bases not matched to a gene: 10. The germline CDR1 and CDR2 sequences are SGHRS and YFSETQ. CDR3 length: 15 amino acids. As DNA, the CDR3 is TGCGCCAGCAGCCCGGGGCAGGGGGCGCGGAATGAGCAGTTCTTC. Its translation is CASSPGQGARNEQFF.

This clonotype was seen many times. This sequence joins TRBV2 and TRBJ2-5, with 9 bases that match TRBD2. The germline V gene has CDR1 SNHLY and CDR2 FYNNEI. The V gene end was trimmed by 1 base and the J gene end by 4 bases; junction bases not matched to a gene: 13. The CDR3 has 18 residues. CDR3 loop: CASSEGRAGGLQAETQYF. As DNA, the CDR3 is TGTGCCAGCAGTGAAGGTAGAGCGGGGGGTTTACAGGCAGAGACCCAGTACTTC.

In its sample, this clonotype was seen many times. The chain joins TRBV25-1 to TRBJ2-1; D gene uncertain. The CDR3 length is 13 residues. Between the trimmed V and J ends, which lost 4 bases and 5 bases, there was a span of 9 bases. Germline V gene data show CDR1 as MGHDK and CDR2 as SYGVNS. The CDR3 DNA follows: TGTGCCAGCAGTGGGTACGGTGACAATGAGCAGTTCTTC. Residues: CASSGYGDNEQFF.

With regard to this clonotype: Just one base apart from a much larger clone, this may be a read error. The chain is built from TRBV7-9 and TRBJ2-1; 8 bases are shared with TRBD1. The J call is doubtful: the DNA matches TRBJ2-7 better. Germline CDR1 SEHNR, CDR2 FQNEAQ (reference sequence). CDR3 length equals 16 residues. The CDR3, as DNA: TGTGCCAGCAGCGTCCACAGGGGGTCCTCCTACAATGAGCAGTACTTC. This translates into CASSVHRGSSYNEQYF.

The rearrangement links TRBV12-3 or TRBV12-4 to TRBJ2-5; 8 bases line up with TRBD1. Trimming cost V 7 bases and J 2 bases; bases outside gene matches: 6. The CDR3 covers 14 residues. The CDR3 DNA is TGTGCCAGCAACAGGGGGGCGGCACAAGAGACCCAGTACTTC. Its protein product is CASNRGAAQETQYF.

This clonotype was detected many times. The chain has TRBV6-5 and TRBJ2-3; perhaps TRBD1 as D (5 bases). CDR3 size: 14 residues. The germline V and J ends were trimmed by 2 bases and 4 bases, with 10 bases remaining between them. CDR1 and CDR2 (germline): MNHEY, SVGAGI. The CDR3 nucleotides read TGTGCCAGCAGTTACCCCGCAGGGTCAGATACGCAGTATTTT. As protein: CASSYPAGSDTQYF.

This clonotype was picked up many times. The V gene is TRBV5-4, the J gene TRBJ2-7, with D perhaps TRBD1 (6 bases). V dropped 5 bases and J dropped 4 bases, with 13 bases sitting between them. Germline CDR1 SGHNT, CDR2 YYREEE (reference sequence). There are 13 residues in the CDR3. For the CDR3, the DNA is TGTGCCAGCAGATCCCCAGGGGTTTACGAGCAGTACTTC. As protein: CASRSPGVYEQYF.

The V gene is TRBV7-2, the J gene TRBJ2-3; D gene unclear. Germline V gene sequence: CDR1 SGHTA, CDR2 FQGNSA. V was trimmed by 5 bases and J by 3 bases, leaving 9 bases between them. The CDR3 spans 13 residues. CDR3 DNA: TGTGCCAGCAGCCCCCAGGTAACAGATACGCAGTATTTT. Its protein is CASSPQVTDTQYF.

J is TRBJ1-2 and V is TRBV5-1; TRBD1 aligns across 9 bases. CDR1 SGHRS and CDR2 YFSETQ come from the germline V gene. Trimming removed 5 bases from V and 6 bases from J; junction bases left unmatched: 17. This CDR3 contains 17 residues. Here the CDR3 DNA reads TGCGCCAGCAGTCTCGACCCAGGACAGGGGTGGCGGGATGGCTACACCTTC. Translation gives CASSLDPGQGWRDGYTF.

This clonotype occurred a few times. The CDR3 DNA follows: TGTGCCAGCAGTGTAGCGGGCCAAGAGACCCAGTACTTC. Amino acid sequence: CASSVAGQETQYF. The chain carries TRBV6-1 and TRBJ2-5; 7 nucleotides align to TRBD2. This CDR3 comprises 13 residues. The V gene's germline CDR1 is MNHNS and CDR2 SASEGT. Unmatched junction bases numbered 0, after V lost 4 bases and J lost 1 base.

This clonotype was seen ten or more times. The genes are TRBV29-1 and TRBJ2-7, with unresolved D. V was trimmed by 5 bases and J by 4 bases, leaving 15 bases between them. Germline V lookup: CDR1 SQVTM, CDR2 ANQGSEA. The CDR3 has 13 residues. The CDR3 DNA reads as TGCAGCGTTAGACCAACCCAACATTACGAGCAGTACTTC. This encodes CSVRPTQHYEQYF.

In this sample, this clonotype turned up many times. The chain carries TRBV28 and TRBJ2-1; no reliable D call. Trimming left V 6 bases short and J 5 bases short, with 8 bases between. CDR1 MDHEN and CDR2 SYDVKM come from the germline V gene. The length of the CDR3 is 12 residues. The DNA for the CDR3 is TGTGCCAGCAGCTCCAACCACAATGAGCAGTTCTTC. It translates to CASSSNHNEQFF. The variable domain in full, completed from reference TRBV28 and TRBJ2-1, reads DVKVTQSSRYLVKRTGEKVFLECVQDMDHENMFWYRQDPGLGLRLIYFSYDVKMKEKGDIPEGYSVSREKKERFSLILESASTNQTSMYLCASSSNHNEQFFGPGTRLTVL.

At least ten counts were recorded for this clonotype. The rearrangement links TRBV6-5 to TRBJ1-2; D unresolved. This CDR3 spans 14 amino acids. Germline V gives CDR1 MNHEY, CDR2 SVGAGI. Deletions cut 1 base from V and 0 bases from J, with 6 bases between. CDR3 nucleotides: TGTGCCAGCAGTTACTTTTCAACTAACTATGGCTACACCTTC. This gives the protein CASSYFSTNYGYTF.

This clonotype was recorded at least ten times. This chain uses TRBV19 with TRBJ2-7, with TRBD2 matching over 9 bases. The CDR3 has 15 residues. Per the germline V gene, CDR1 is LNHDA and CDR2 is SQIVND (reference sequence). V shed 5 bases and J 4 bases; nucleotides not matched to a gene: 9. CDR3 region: CASSPVIAGEYEQYF. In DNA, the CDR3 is TGTGCCAGTAGTCCCGTAATAGCGGGGGAGTACGAGCAGTACTTC.

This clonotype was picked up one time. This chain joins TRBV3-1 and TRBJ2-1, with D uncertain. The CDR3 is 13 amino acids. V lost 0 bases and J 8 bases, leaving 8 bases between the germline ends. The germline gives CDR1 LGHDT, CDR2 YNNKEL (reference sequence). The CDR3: CASSQDFGDEQFF. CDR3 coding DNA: TGTGCCAGCAGCCAAGACTTTGGTGATGAGCAGTTCTTC.

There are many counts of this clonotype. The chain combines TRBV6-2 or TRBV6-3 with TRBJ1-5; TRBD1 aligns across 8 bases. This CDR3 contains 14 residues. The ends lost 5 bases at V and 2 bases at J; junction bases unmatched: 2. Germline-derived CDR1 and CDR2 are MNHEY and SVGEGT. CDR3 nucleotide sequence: TGTGCCAGCAGTGACAGGGGTGGCAATCAGCCCCAGCATTTT. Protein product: CASSDRGGNQPQHF.

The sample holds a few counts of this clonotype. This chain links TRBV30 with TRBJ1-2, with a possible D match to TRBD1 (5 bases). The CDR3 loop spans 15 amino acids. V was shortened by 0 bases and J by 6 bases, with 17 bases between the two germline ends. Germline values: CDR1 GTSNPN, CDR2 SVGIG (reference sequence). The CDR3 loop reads CAWSVRGAAVHGYTF. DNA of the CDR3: TGTGCCTGGAGTGTACGTGGGGCAGCGGTCCATGGCTACACCTTC.

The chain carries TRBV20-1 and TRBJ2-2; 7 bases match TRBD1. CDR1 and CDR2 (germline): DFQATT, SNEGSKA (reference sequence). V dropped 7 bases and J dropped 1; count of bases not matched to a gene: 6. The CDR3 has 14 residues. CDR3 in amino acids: CSVTRTGNTGELFF. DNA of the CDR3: TGCAGTGTCACTAGGACAGGGAACACCGGGGAGCTGTTTTTT.

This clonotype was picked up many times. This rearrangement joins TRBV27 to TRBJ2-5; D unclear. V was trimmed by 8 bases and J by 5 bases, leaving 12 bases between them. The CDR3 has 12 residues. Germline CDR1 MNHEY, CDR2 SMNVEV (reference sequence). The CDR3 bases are TGTGCCAGCTCCCGACCGAGGGAGACCCAGTACTTC. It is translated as CASSRPRETQYF.

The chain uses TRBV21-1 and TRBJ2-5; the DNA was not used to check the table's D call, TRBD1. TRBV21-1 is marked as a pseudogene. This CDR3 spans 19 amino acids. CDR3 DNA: TGTGCCAGCAGCAAACGCCCCGTGGACAGGGTCCCCCCTAGGGAGACCCAGTACTTC. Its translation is CASSKRPVDRVPPRETQYF.